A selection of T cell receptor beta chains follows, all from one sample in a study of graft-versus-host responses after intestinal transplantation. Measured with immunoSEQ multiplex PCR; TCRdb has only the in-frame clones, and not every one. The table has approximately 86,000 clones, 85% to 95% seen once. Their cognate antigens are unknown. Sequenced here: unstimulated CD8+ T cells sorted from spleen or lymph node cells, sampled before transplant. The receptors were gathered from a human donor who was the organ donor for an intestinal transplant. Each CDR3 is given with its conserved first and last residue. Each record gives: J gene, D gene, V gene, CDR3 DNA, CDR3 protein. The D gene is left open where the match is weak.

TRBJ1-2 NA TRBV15 TGTGCCACAAGAGGGACTGATGGCTACACCTTC CATRGTDGYTF
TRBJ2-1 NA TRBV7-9 TGTGCCGTATCCAGGGCCTACAATGAGCAGTTCTTC CAVSRAYNEQFF
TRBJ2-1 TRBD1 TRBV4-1 TGCGCCAGCAGCCAAGATGGTTCGGGACAGCCCTACAATGAGCAGTTCTTC CASSQDGSGQPYNEQFF
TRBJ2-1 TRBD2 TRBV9 TGTGCCAGCAGCGCCGGGACTAGCGGAAGCGATGAGCAGTTCTTC CASSAGTSGSDEQFF
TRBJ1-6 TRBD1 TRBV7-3 TGTGCCAGCAGCTCCGGGACAGGGAATTCACCCCTCCACTTT CASSSGTGNSPLHF
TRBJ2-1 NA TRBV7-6 TGTGCCAGCAGCTTAGAACGGCTAGCCTACAATGAGCAGTTCTTC CASSLERLAYNEQFF
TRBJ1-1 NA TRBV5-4 TGTGCCAGCAGCCGAAATGGCCTGGGCCCTGAAGCTTTCTTT CASSRNGLGPEAFF
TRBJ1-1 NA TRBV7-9 TGTGCCAGCAAATGGGGGGGCACTGAAGCTTTCTTT CASKWGGTEAFF
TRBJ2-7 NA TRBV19 TGTGCCAGTAGTTTTTCGGGTGACGAGCAGTACTTC CASSFSGDEQYF
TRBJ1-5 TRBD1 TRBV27 TGTGCCAGCAGTTATCAAGGACAGGGGAATCAGCCCCAGCATTTT CASSYQGQGNQPQHF
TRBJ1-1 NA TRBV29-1 TGCAGCGTTCTTGGGGGGGCATCGACTGAAGCTTTCTTT CSVLGGASTEAFF
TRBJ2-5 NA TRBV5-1 TGCGCCAGCAGCCCGGAGGGGGCCTTCGAGACCCAGTACTTC CASSPEGAFETQYF
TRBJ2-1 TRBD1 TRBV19 TGTGCCAGTAGTATGGGACAGGGGACGCTGAATGAGCAGTTCTTC CASSMGQGTLNEQFF
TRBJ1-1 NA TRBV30 TGTGCCTGGAAGGGGGGGAGCACTGAAGCTTTCTTT CAWKGGSTEAFF
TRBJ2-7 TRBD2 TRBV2 TGTGCCAGGAGTAGCGGGGGCGCCTACGAGCAGTACTTC CARSSGGAYEQYF
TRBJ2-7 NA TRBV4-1 TGCGCCAGCAGCCGGATCGGAGGGGAAGTCTACGAGCAGTACTTC CASSRIGGEVYEQYF